The following is a T cell receptor beta chain sequence with its context. The PCR contained 60 Vbeta and 13 Jbeta primers. Clones were sequenced by immunoSEQ multiplex PCR, and TCRdb holds only the in-frame ones, with some missing. The table records around 120,000 clones, about 70% of them present only once. These data originate in a study of cytomegalovirus exposure and HLA in healthy donors. The CDR3 loop spans 12 amino acids. Germline V gene lookup returns CDR1 SGHRS and CDR2 YFSETQ. Between the trimmed V and J ends, which lost 2 bases and 6 bases, there was a span of 8 bases. The chain has TRBV5-1 and TRBJ1-2; D not resolved. The specimen sequenced was PBMCs. The source is a woman aged 55-69 years in good health and CMV-seropositive. For the CDR3, the DNA is TGCGCCAGCAGCTTCCAGGCAGATGGCTACACCTTC. Amino acids: CASSFQADGYTF.